This entry lists 13 T cell receptor beta chains sequenced from one sample in a study of T cells in localized non-small cell lung cancer. TCRdb's table, derived via immunoSEQ multiplex PCR, lists solely in-frame clones and lacks some. The table records 31,000 or so clones, 89% of them present only once. The material was peripheral blood, obtained before any cancer treatment. The receptors derive from a woman aged 40-69 years with stage I lung adenocarcinoma.

The chain's CDR3 is CASSLARGTFVGEKLFF. The CDR3 bases are TGTGCCAGCAGCTTGGCCCGGGGAACCTTCGTAGGTGAAAAACTGTTTTTT. The chain combines TRBV5-6 with TRBJ1-4, with unresolved D. This CDR3 comprises 17 residues. The V end lost 0 bases, the J end lost 7 bases, and 19 bases lay between the germline ends. CDR1 is SGHDT and CDR2 is YYEEEE in the germline V gene.

This rearrangement joins TRBV9 to TRBJ2-2; maybe TRBD1 (6 bases). V lost 4 bases and J lost 6, with 16 bases in between. Germline V gives CDR1 SGDLS, CDR2 YYNGEE. The CDR3 is 15 amino acids. CDR3 sequence (DNA): TGTGCCAGCAGCCTAGGGACATTGAGCCCCGGGGAGCTGTTTTTT. Protein sequence: CASSLGTLSPGELFF.

This chain connects TRBV5-1 to TRBJ2-7; the D call may be TRBD1 or TRBD2 (5 bases each). CDR1 is SGHRS, CDR2 YFSETQ, per germline. The CDR3 spans 15 residues. V lost 1 base and J lost 1, with 12 bases in between. The CDR3 here is CASSLLGTNSYEQYF. CDR3 sequence (DNA): TGCGCCAGCAGCTTGTTGGGGACGAATTCCTACGAGCAGTACTTC. Drawing the rest from reference TRBV5-1 and TRBJ2-7, the complete variable domain is KAGVTQTPRYLIKTRGQQVTLSCSPISGHRSVSWYQQTPGQGLQFLFEYFSETQRNKGNFPGRFSGRQFSNSRSEMNVSTLELGDSALYLCASSLLGTNSYEQYFGPGTRLTVT.

The V and J genes are TRBV13 and TRBJ2-1; TRBD2 agrees at 7 bases. V gave up 5 bases and J gave up 4 bases; unmatched junction bases: 5. The CDR3 is 14 residues long. CDR1 PRHDT and CDR2 FYEKMQ come from the germline V gene (reference sequence). The CDR3, as DNA: TGTGCCAGCAGCCTCGGTAGCGGGTACAATGAGCAGTTCTTC. Translated: CASSLGSGYNEQFF.

The count of this clone is one. The J gene is TRBJ1-5, the V gene TRBV10-3; 8 nucleotides match TRBD1. Trimming took 5 bases from V and 7 from J; bases not matched to a gene: 4. CDR1 is ENHRY, CDR2 SYGVKD, per germline. This CDR3 has 13 amino acids. As DNA, the CDR3 is TGTGCCATCAGTCCCGGACAGGGCCAGCCCCAGCATTTT. Protein sequence: CAISPGQGQPQHF.

This chain links TRBV18 with TRBJ2-7, with D maybe TRBD1 (5 bases). V lost 6 bases to trimming and J lost 4 bases, with 10 bases between them. This CDR3 contains 12 residues. CDR1 and CDR2 (germline): KGHSH, LQKENI. Here the CDR3 DNA reads TGTGCCAGCTCTCAGGACACGTACGAGCAGTACTTC. Protein product: CASSQDTYEQYF.

This chain links TRBV28 with TRBJ2-3, with TRBD2 identical over 7 bases. The germline V gene has CDR1 MDHEN and CDR2 SYDVKM. With V trimmed by 4 bases and J by 0 bases, 10 bases remained unmatched. This CDR3 region has 17 residues. The CDR3 sequence: CASSSPWLAASTDTQYF. The CDR3 DNA reads TGTGCCAGCAGTTCCCCCTGGCTAGCGGCTAGCACAGATACGCAGTATTTT. The full variable domain, completed using reference TRBV28 and TRBJ2-3, is DVKVTQSSRYLVKRTGEKVFLECVQDMDHENMFWYRQDPGLGLRLIYFSYDVKMKEKGDIPEGYSVSREKKERFSLILESASTNQTSMYLCASSSPWLAASTDTQYFGPGTRLTVL.

V usage is TRBV14 and J usage is TRBJ1-1, with TRBD1 identical over 10 bases. The length of the CDR3 is 16 residues. CDR1 and CDR2 (germline): SGHDN, FVKESK. Losses at the gene ends were 3 bases for V and 4 bases for J; bases not matched to a gene: 8. The chain's CDR3 is CASSHAIGTGATEAFF. Written as DNA, the CDR3 is TGTGCCAGCAGCCACGCGATCGGGACAGGGGCCACTGAAGCTTTCTTT.

Relative to its sample, this clone is medium-sized. The chain employs TRBV2 and TRBJ1-3, with 9 positions matching TRBD1. Trimming took 6 bases from V and 7 from J; bases not matched to a gene: 13. Germline V CDR1 and CDR2: SNHLY, FYNNEI. This CDR3 contains 16 residues. The CDR3 protein is CASSERLGTGWNTIYF. The CDR3 nucleotides are TGTGCCAGCAGCGAAAGACTCGGGACAGGGTGGAACACCATATATTTT.

The gene calls are TRBV7-3 and TRBJ2-7, with D maybe TRBD1 (5 bases). This CDR3 has 13 residues. The V end was cut by 2 bases, the J end by 0 bases, with 5 bases between. Germline V gives CDR1 SGHTA, CDR2 FQGTGA. The CDR3 region has the DNA TGTGCCAGCAGCTTAGACAGCTCCTACGAGCAGTACTTC. Translated: CASSLDSSYEQYF. Full variable domain (remainder filled in from reference TRBV7-3 and TRBJ2-7): GAGVSQTPSNKVTEKGKYVELRCDPISGHTALYWYRQSLGQGPEFLIYFQGTGAADDSGLPNDRFFAVRPEGSVSTLKIQRTERGDSAVYLCASSLDSSYEQYFGPGTRLTVT.

V is TRBV5-1 and J is TRBJ2-2, with D unresolved. The CDR3 spans 14 residues. The germline V gene has CDR1 SGHRS and CDR2 YFSETQ. Trimming stripped 4 bases from V and 6 bases from J, with 13 bases between. CDR3 in amino acids: CASSPYLTPGELFF. The CDR3 coding sequence is TGCGCCAGCAGCCCCTACTTGACCCCCGGGGAGCTGTTTTTT. Full variable domain (rest looked up from reference TRBV5-1 and TRBJ2-2): KAGVTQTPRYLIKTRGQQVTLSCSPISGHRSVSWYQQTPGQGLQFLFEYFSETQRNKGNFPGRFSGRQFSNSRSEMNVSTLELGDSALYLCASSPYLTPGELFFGEGSRLTVL.

The CDR3 reads CASSSLGGHTEAFF. CDR3 bases: TGTGCCAGCAGCTCCCTCGGGGGTCACACTGAAGCTTTCTTT. The rearrangement joins TRBV6-9 to TRBJ1-1; tentatively, D is TRBD1 (5 bases). The CDR3 runs to 14 residues. Germline CDR1 MNHGY, CDR2 SVAAGI. Trimming took off 6 bases at V and 3 bases at J, with 14 bases between the two ends.

The CDR3 coding sequence is TGTGCCAGCAGCCAAGATCCGGCGGGGGGGCCGGGTGAGCAGTTCTTC. This sequence encodes CASSQDPAGGPGEQFF. This chain connects TRBV4-2 to TRBJ2-1; 9 bases are a match to TRBD2. Trimming cost V 0 bases and J 9 bases; bases outside gene matches: 9. Germline V gives CDR1 LGHNA, CDR2 YNFKEQ. The length of the CDR3 is 16 residues.